This T cell receptor (beta chain) originates from a study of shared clonotypes between healthy human individuals. Details on this clone: No antigen is known for it.

Germline V CDR1 and CDR2: LNHNV, YYDKDF (reference sequence). The CDR3 loop spans 17 amino acids. Trimming cost V 0 bases and J 0 bases, with 15 bases left between them. Across several immunoSEQ plates, the genomic DNA of each subset was split evenly. Repertoires were generated with immunoSEQ multiplex PCR, while TCRdb's copy carries only in-frame clones and drops some. The sample records about 580,000 clones, 98% being singletons. Whole-study results and caveats: Tissue TCR repertoires likely differ from these blood-only repertoires. In a handful of donors, around 4.8% of naive CD4 clonotypes appeared in common. On the whole, naive subsets had larger estimated richness than memory subsets had.

CD45RO-negative, CCR7-selected cells formed the naive CD8 fraction, which excluded terminally differentiated effector memory CD45RA+ cells. V gene TRBV15 combines with J gene TRBJ2-7, with a tentative D call TRBD2 (6 bases). The receptor was derived from a man under 40 in good health. Material: naive CD8+ T cells sorted from blood. The CDR3 here is CATSRDIGEVISYEQYF. The CDR3 region has the DNA TGTGCCACCAGCAGAGATATAGGGGAGGTGATCTCCTACGAGCAGTACTTC.